This T cell receptor (beta chain) originates from a study of CD8 T cells in ankylosing spondylitis. V lost 8 bases, J lost 2 bases, and 4 bases stayed unmatched. The V gene's germline CDR1 is MGHDK and CDR2 SYGVNS. This CDR3 has 13 amino acids. Study conclusions and caveats: In reactive arthritis synovial fluid and blood, some motif variants had been reported before. For ankylosing spondylitis blood, a TCR beta motif of fewer than 10 highly homologous variants appeared characteristic. Disease-associated clones were reportedly significantly overrepresented in matched ankylosing spondylitis synovial fluid.

Regarding this clonotype: No antigen is known for it.

TCRdb passed the 5' RACE reads through MiXCR, listing each CDR3 protein once. The data hold about 400,000 distinct CDR3 sequences, with around 20% observed a single time. The sequence was obtained from a male donor with ankylosing spondylitis or in good health (not recorded which). Sequencing input: blood, either unsorted or a sorted T cell fraction (not recorded which). V and J are TRBV25-1 and TRBJ1-1; 8 nucleotides align to TRBD1. In nucleotides, the CDR3 is TGTGCCAGCGGACAGGGCGGTAACACTGAAGCTTTCTTT. Protein sequence: CASGQGGNTEAFF.